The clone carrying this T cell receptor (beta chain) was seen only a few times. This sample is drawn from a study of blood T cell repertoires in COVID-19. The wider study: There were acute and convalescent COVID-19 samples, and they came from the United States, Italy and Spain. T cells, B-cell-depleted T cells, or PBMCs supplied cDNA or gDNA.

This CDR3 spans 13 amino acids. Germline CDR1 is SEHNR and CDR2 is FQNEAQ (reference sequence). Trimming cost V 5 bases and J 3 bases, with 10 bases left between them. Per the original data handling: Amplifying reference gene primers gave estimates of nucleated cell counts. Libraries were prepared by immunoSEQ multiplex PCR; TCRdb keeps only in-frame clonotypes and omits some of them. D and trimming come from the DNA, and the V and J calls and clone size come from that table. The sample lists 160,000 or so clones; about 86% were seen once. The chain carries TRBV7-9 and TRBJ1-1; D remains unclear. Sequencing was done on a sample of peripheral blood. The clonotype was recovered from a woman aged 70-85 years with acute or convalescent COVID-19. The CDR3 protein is CASSPSGYTEAFF. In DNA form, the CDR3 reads TGTGCCAGCAGCCCTTCGGGTTACACTGAAGCTTTCTTT.